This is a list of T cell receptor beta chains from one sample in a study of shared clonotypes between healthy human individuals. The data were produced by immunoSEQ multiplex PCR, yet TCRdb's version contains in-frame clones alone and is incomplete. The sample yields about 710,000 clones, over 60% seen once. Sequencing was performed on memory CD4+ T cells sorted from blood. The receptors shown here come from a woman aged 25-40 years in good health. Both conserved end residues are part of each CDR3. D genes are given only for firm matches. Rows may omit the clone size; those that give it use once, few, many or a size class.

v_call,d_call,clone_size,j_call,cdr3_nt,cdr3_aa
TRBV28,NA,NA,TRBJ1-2,TGTGCCAGCCTACCAGGTGGCGGCGGGGGTCAGAAAAACTATGGCTACACCTTC,CASLPGGGGGQKNYGYTF
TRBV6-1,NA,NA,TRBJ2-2,TGTGCCAGCAGTGAAGGGACGGCCCCGGGCACCGGGGAGCTGTTTTTT,CASSEGTAPGTGELFF
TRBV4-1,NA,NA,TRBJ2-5,TGCGCCAGCAGCCAAGGGTACCCAGAGACCCAGTACTTC,CASSQGYPETQYF
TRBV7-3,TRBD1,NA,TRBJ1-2,TGTGCCAGCAGCTTCGGGACAGGGTTCGGTGGCTACACCTTC,CASSFGTGFGGYTF
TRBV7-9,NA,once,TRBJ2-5,TGTGCCAGCAGCCCTAAAGGGGCTCTAGGGCTACAAGAGACCCAGTACTTC,CASSPKGALGLQETQYF
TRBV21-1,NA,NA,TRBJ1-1,NA,CASSKGWGQGITEAFF
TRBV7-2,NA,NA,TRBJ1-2,TGTGCCAGCAGTCCGTCCAACGCGAGAGGCTACACCTTC,CASSPSNARGYTF
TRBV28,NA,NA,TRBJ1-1,TGTGCCAGCAGTTTGGGGTACACTGAAGCTTTCTTT,CASSLGYTEAFF
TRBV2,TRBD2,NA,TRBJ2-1,TGTGCCAGCAGGAAACTAGCGGGAGTCAATGAGCAGTTCTTC,CASRKLAGVNEQFF
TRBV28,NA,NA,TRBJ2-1,TGTGCCAGCAGCTTTCCGAGTACTTTTGATGAGCAGTTCTTC,CASSFPSTFDEQFF
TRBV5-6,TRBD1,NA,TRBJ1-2,TGTGCCAGCAGCTTTAGACAGGGGGCTGTCTATGGCTACACCTTC,CASSFRQGAVYGYTF
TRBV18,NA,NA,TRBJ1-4,TGTGCCAGCTCACCTACCATTCAGGGCACTAATGAAAAACTGTTTTTT,CASSPTIQGTNEKLFF
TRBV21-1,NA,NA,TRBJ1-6,TGTGCCAGCAGCAGCCGGGACAGGGACCCCCTCCACTTT,CASSSRDRDPLHF
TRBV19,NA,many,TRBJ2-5,TGTGCCAGTAGTACCGGGTATCCCAAGGACAAAGAGACCCAGTACTTC,CASSTGYPKDKETQYF
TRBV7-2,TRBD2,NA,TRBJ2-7,TGTGCCAGCAGCCTGGGACTAGCGGGAACCTACGAGCAGTACTTC,CASSLGLAGTYEQYF
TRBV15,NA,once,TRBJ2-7,TGTGCCACCAGTGCGGGGGCAGGGGAGGGGAACGAGCAGTACTTC,CATSAGAGEGNEQYF
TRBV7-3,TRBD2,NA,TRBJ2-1,TGTGCCAGCAGCTTAACGGGGACTAGCGGTGGGGTTGAGCAGTTCTTC,CASSLTGTSGGVEQFF
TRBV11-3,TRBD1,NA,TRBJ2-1,TGTGCCAGCAGCGAGGGACAGGGGTACAATGAGCAGTTCTTC,CASSEGQGYNEQFF